The clone carrying this T cell receptor (beta chain) was detected ten times or more. The antigen remains undetermined. Amplification of TCR beta CDR3 regions was performed using RNA transcripts as template. First-round RT-PCR of the TCR CDR3 relied on the HTBI primer set. TCRdb redid the calling of the multiplex PCR reads with MiXCR, one entry per CDR3 protein. Of approximately 710,000 distinct CDR3 sequences in the sample, approximately 15% were seen once. After removal of 6 bases from V and 3 bases from J, the junction contained 12 bases not matched to a gene. This CDR3 region has 15 residues. Germline V CDR1 and CDR2: DFQATT, SNEGSKA (reference sequence). These data come from a study of T cells in Graves' hyperthyroidism and ophthalmopathy. The wider study: Peripheral blood samples were taken at initial diagnosis, prior to any treatment. Study results and limitations: Also found in blood were most expanded thyroid clonotypes above 0.001. Ophthalmopathy and stable hyperthyroidism were told apart by a 13 V-J model.

Input material: blood. The chain recombines TRBV20-1 with TRBJ2-5, with 8 bases identical to TRBD1. The receptor was isolated from a man aged 50 or older with Graves' hyperthyroidism. The DNA for the CDR3 is TGCAGTGCCGGGGACCGCGGACAGGGTAAAGAGACCCAGTACTTC. It codes for CSAGDRGQGKETQYF.